This T cell receptor (beta chain) appears in the sequencing data of a study of radiotherapy plus CTLA-4 blockade in lung cancer. At the level of the study: About 20% of patients responded objectively, and approximately 31% achieved disease control. The study, taken as a whole, reports: Early clonal dynamics of blood T cells, together with interferon-beta, were reported as the best response predictor. Expansion of tumor-derived TCR clones was observed in blood after radiotherapy plus ipilimumab.

The study gave focal radiation plus ipilimumab CTLA-4 blockade to patients with chemo-refractory metastatic non-small-cell lung cancer. Data came from immunoSEQ multiplex PCR; TCRdb stores just in-frame clones and leaves some out. The sample yields tens of thousands of clones, under 85% seen once. V lost 7 bases and J lost 1, with 13 bases in between. This CDR3 is 14 amino acids long. Germline assignment: CDR1 SNHLY and CDR2 FYNNEI. Comments on this clone: The antigen remains undetermined.

The sequence came from a human donor with non-small cell lung cancer who had a partial response to radiotherapy plus ipilimumab. The chain has TRBV2 and TRBJ1-1, with D unresolved. Sequenced here: peripheral blood, sampled from a patient treated with radiotherapy plus ipilimumab. CDR3 sequence (DNA): TGTGCCAGCAACCTCGGACTAGGGAACACTGAAGCTTTCTTT. Encoded protein: CASNLGLGNTEAFF.